The 17 T cell receptor beta chains below come from one sample, sequenced in a study of OX40 agonist ivuxolimab in advanced cancers. The repertoire was sequenced with immunoSEQ multiplex PCR; TCRdb's copy has only in-frame clones and lacks some. Of around 100,000 clones in the sample, approximately 90% are singletons; the top ten hold 0.45% to 0.65%. The material sequenced was CD4+ or CD8+ T cells sorted from blood, taken in a trial of the OX40 agonist ivuxolimab. The source of these receptors is an adult with an advanced solid tumor such as melanoma, head and neck, liver or kidney cancer.

This rearrangement joins TRBV5-4 to TRBJ2-1; no clear D gene. This CDR3 region has 16 residues. V dropped 0 bases and J dropped 5 bases, with 15 bases sitting between them. Looked up from germline, CDR1 is SGHNT and CDR2 is YYREEE (reference sequence). The CDR3 DNA reads as TGTGCCAGCAGCTTGGAGGTGGGAAAGGTAGACAATGAGCAGTTCTTC. It codes for CASSLEVGKVDNEQFF. The full variable domain, its missing parts supplied by reference TRBV5-4 and TRBJ2-1, is ETGVTQSPTHLIKTRGQQVTLRCSSQSGHNTVSWYQQALGQGPQFIFQYYREEENGRGNFPPRFSGLQFPNYSSELNVNALELDDSALYLCASSLEVGKVDNEQFFGPGTRLTVL.

The CDR3 spells CASSLNRGTYNEQFF. The CDR3 nucleotides read TGTGCCAGCAGCTTAAACAGGGGAACCTACAATGAGCAGTTCTTC. This sequence joins TRBV7-3 and TRBJ2-1, with 7 nucleotides matching TRBD1. Germline V lookup: CDR1 SGHTA, CDR2 FQGTGA. The J segment lost 2 bases and the V segment lost 1 base, leaving 2 bases of the junction unmatched. The CDR3 sequence is 15 residues long.

The chain carries TRBV9 and TRBJ1-2, with 9 bases identical to TRBD1. The germline CDR1 and CDR2 sequences are SGDLS and YYNGEE. The CDR3 length is 16 residues. V lost 3 bases, J lost 8 bases, and 14 bases stayed unmatched. CDR3 region: CASSAESGTGRRGYTF. Here the CDR3 DNA reads TGTGCCAGCAGCGCCGAATCCGGGACAGGGCGAAGAGGCTACACCTTC.

This chain connects TRBV5-1 to TRBJ1-2; 8 bases align to TRBD1. The CDR3 is 14 amino acids. The germline V gene has CDR1 SGHRS and CDR2 YFSETQ. V dropped 3 bases and J dropped 2; count of bases not matched to a gene: 3. The CDR3 DNA follows: TGCGCCAGCAGCTCTACAGGGGGAAACTATGGCTACACCTTC. Encoded protein: CASSSTGGNYGYTF.

The chain carries TRBV18 and TRBJ2-5; tentative D call: TRBD2 (5 bases). The germline V gene has CDR1 KGHSH and CDR2 LQKENI. This CDR3 has 12 amino acids. With 2 bases removed from V and 4 bases from J, the gap between germline ends came to 5 bases. The CDR3 loop is CASSPGRETQYF. The CDR3 nucleotides read TGTGCCAGCTCACCAGGGAGAGAGACCCAGTACTTC.

In nucleotides, the CDR3 is TGTGCCAGTAGTATCCGAGGGACAGCTAATCAGCCCCAGCATTTT. Its translation: CASSIRGTANQPQHF. This chain uses TRBV19 with TRBJ1-5; 7 nucleotides line up with TRBD1. The CDR3 consists of 15 residues. V was clipped by 3 bases and J by 4 bases; unmatched bases: 6. Looked up from germline, CDR1 is LNHDA and CDR2 is SQIVND (reference sequence). Together with reference TRBV19 and TRBJ1-5, the CDR3 gives the full variable domain: DGGITQSPKYLFRKEGQNVTLSCEQNLNHDAMYWYRQDPGQGLRLIYYSQIVNDFQKGDIAEGYSVSREKKESFPLTVTSAQKNPTAFYLCASSIRGTANQPQHFGDGTRLSIL.

The chain couples TRBV6-5 to TRBJ2-1; no clear D gene. This CDR3 spans 12 amino acids. Germline loops: CDR1 MNHEY, CDR2 SVGAGI. Trimming removed 5 bases from V and 4 bases from J, with 6 bases in between. The DNA for the CDR3 is TGTGCCAGCAGTGGACCATACAATGAGCAGTTCTTC. It encodes CASSGPYNEQFF.

The V gene is TRBV7-2, the J gene TRBJ2-5; the D is unclear. Trimming removed 1 base at V and 7 bases at J, with 4 bases between. The CDR3 is made up of 11 amino acids. Germline V lookup: CDR1 SGHTA, CDR2 FQGNSA. The chain's CDR3 is CASSLGWTQYF. Written as DNA, the CDR3 is TGTGCCAGCAGCTTAGGTTGGACCCAGTACTTC. Complete variable domain (other parts from reference TRBV7-2 and TRBJ2-5): GAGVSQSPSNKVTEKGKDVELRCDPISGHTALYWYRQSLGQGLEFLIYFQGNSAPDKSGLPSDRFSAERTGGSVSTLTIQRTQQEDSAVYLCASSLGWTQYFGPGTRLLVL.

This clone was seen only once. The chain couples TRBV5-1 to TRBJ2-7; D is perhaps TRBD1 (5 bases). Trimming took off 0 bases at V and 6 bases at J, with 13 bases between the two ends. CDR3 length: 14 residues. CDR1 is SGHRS and CDR2 is YFSETQ in the germline V gene. DNA for the CDR3: TGCGCCAGCAGCTTGGAATTAGACAGTACCGAGCAGTACTTC. Encoded protein: CASSLELDSTEQYF.

The V and J genes are TRBV28 and TRBJ1-1; D gene uncertain. The ends were cut back, 3 bases at V and 5 bases at J, with 19 bases in the middle. This CDR3 is built from 16 residues. The germline V gene has CDR1 MDHEN and CDR2 SYDVKM. CDR3 sequence: CASSFSRGGGYTEAFF. The CDR3 DNA sequence: TGTGCCAGCAGTTTTTCACGGGGAGGAGGTTATACTGAAGCTTTCTTT.

The chain has TRBV6-1 and TRBJ2-4; D tentatively reads TRBD1 or TRBD2 (5 bases each). The CDR3 extends over 14 amino acids. V was shortened by 4 bases and J by 3 bases, with 10 bases between the two germline ends. CDR1 and CDR2 (germline): MNHNS, SASEGT. This CDR3 reads CASSGGASKNIQYF. CDR3 in DNA: TGTGCCAGCAGTGGAGGGGCGAGCAAAAACATTCAGTACTTC.

The V gene is TRBV7-9, the J gene TRBJ2-7, with 7 nucleotides matching TRBD1. Germline CDR1 is SEHNR and CDR2 is FQNEAQ (reference sequence). The CDR3 runs to 13 residues. Losses at the gene ends were 4 bases for V and 6 bases for J; bases not matched to a gene: 6. The CDR3 is CASSYSTGAEQYF. CDR3 nucleotides: TGTGCCAGCAGCTATAGCACAGGGGCCGAGCAGTACTTC.

The chain combines TRBV11-3 with TRBJ2-7, with 12 bases fitting TRBD2. The V segment lost 3 bases and the J segment 6 bases; nucleotides outside the gene matches: 3. The germline V gene has CDR1 SGHNT and CDR2 YENEEA. The CDR3 loop spans 14 amino acids. The CDR3 is CASSLTSGSSEQYF. CDR3 DNA sequence: TGTGCCAGCAGCTTGACTAGCGGGAGCTCCGAGCAGTACTTC.

The CDR3 loop is CASSYFGELFF. The CDR3, as DNA: TGTGCCAGCAGCTATTTCGGGGAGCTGTTTTTT. The chain links TRBV11-2 to TRBJ2-2; no clear D gene. Trimming took off 4 bases at V and 7 bases at J, with 4 bases between the two ends. The CDR3 loop spans 11 amino acids. CDR1 and CDR2 (germline): SGHAT, FQNNGV.

The rearrangement joins TRBV18 to TRBJ2-1; 12 nucleotides align to TRBD2. CDR1 is KGHSH and CDR2 is LQKENI in the germline V gene. This CDR3 comprises 14 residues. V was clipped by 4 bases and J by 9 bases; unmatched bases: 4. CDR3 in DNA: TGTGCCAGCTCACGTCTAGCGGGAGGGTTTGAGCAGTTCTTC. The encoded protein is CASSRLAGGFEQFF.

V usage is TRBV5-1 and J usage is TRBJ2-2; the D is unclear. Germline V CDR1 and CDR2: SGHRS, YFSETQ. The CDR3 is made up of 15 amino acids. The germline V and J ends were trimmed by 1 base and 4 bases, with 11 bases remaining between them. CDR3: CASSLTVDGTGELFF. CDR3 coding DNA: TGCGCCAGCAGCTTGACGGTGGACGGCACCGGGGAGCTGTTTTTT.

The CDR3 reads CASSLRSGQYNEQFF. The CDR3 region has the DNA TGTGCCAGCAGCTTACGGAGCGGGCAGTACAATGAGCAGTTCTTC. The chain recombines TRBV11-3 with TRBJ2-1; a possible D gene is TRBD2 (6 bases). The CDR3 runs 15 residues. CDR1 is SGHNT and CDR2 is YENEEA in the germline V gene. Trimming took 2 bases from V and 4 from J, leaving 12 bases between them.